This is a list of T cell receptor beta chains from one sample in a study of blood T cell repertoires in COVID-19. TCRdb's copy holds only in-frame clones and misses some; the assay was immunoSEQ multiplex PCR. The sample contains about 200,000 clones, 79% of which appear only once. Material: peripheral blood. These receptors were taken from a woman aged 40 to 50 with COVID-19, enrolled during active disease. CDR3s include the opening cysteine and the closing phenylalanine or tryptophan. The D gene is left open where the match is weak. Part of the rows lack a size; the others show once, few, many or a class for expanded clones.

v_call,j_call,d_call,clone_size,cdr3_nt,cdr3_aa
TRBV7-2,TRBJ1-5,NA,NA,TGTGCCAGCAGCTTTACAGTTGAGAGCAATCAGCCCCAGCATTTT,CASSFTVESNQPQHF
TRBV6-2/TRBV6-3,TRBJ2-1,TRBD2,NA,TGTGCCAGCAGTTACGTGTCGGGAGTGGGGGGGGGCAATGAGCAGTTCTTC,CASSYVSGVGGGNEQFF
TRBV5-1,TRBJ1-2,TRBD1,NA,TGCGCCAGCAGCCCGGGACAGGGGGTTGGCTACACCTTC,CASSPGQGVGYTF
TRBV12-1,TRBJ2-1,NA,NA,TGTGCCAGCAGCTGCCGGACTAGCGGGAGTCCCCCCCACAATGAGCAGTTCTTC,CASSCRTSGSPPHNEQFF
TRBV10-3,TRBJ2-2,TRBD2,few,TGTGCCATCAGTAACTCTAGCGGGAGGCGGACCGGGGAGCTGTTTTTT,CAISNSSGRRTGELFF
TRBV18,TRBJ2-2,TRBD1,NA,TGTGCCAGCTCACCAAGGGACAGGGGCGACGGGGAGCTGTTTTTT,CASSPRDRGDGELFF
TRBV9,TRBJ1-2,NA,NA,TGTGCCAGCAGCGTTACAGGGAACTATGGCTACACCTTC,CASSVTGNYGYTF
TRBV5-5,TRBJ1-6,TRBD1,many,TGTGCCAGCAACGCGGACAGGGGTAATTCACCCCTCCACTTT,CASNADRGNSPLHF
TRBV7-9,TRBJ1-5,TRBD1,once,TGTGCCAGCAGCTTCAACCGGGACAGGCACAATCAGCCCCAGCATTTT,CASSFNRDRHNQPQHF
TRBV6-1,TRBJ2-7,NA,NA,TGTGCCAGCAGTGAAAAAGGGATGACAGGAAAAGACGAGCAGTACTTC,CASSEKGMTGKDEQYF
TRBV6-5,TRBJ2-7,NA,NA,TGTGCCAGCAGTTTAGTTGGCGGGCAGTACTTC,CASSLVGGQYF
TRBV29-1,TRBJ2-6,NA,NA,TGCAGCGCCCTGGGCAGGGGCACTGTGGGTGGGGGTGCTGGGGCCAACGTCCTGACTTTC,CSALGRGTVGGGAGANVLTF
TRBV18,TRBJ1-2,NA,NA,TGTGCCAGCTCACCAGTTCTGCTAGCTAACTATGGCTACACCTTC,CASSPVLLANYGYTF
TRBV7-9,TRBJ1-4,NA,NA,TGTGCCAGCAGCTTTAGTGAAAAACTGTTTTTT,CASSFSEKLFF
TRBV12-3/TRBV12-4,TRBJ1-2,NA,NA,TGTGCCTCCCTGTCCGGCTATGGCTACACCTTC,CASLSGYGYTF
TRBV14,TRBJ1-3,NA,few,TGTGCCAGCAGCCCCGGGTATGGTGGAAACACCATATATTTT,CASSPGYGGNTIYF
TRBV5-6,TRBJ1-2,TRBD1,few,TGTGCCAGCAGCTTGGCGAGGCAGGGGGCCAACTATGGCTACACCTTC,CASSLARQGANYGYTF
TRBV5-1,TRBJ1-4,NA,few,TGCGCCAGCAGCTGGAGGGAACAAACTAATGAAAAACTGTTTTTT,CASSWREQTNEKLFF
TRBV5-1,TRBJ2-2,NA,NA,TGCGCCAGCAGCTTGGTCATCGGGGACACCGGGGAGCTGTTTTTT,CASSLVIGDTGELFF
TRBV5-1,TRBJ2-7,NA,NA,TGCGCCAGCAGCTTGGAGGAGGGCTCCTACGAGCAGTACTTC,CASSLEEGSYEQYF
TRBV7-9,TRBJ2-1,TRBD1,NA,TGTGCCAGCAGCTTTGGACAGGTCAATGAGCAGTTCTTC,CASSFGQVNEQFF
TRBV6-5,TRBJ1-2,NA,NA,TGTGCCAGCAGCCGGCGGGGAGGCGGCTACACCTTC,CASSRRGGGYTF
TRBV19,TRBJ1-3,NA,NA,TGTGCCAGTAGCCCAGGGTTCTCTGGAAACACCATATATTTT,CASSPGFSGNTIYF
TRBV18,TRBJ2-7,NA,many,TGTGCCAGCTCACCAGGAGCGGGCGCGGTATACGAGCAGTACTTC,CASSPGAGAVYEQYF
TRBV6-1,TRBJ2-3,NA,NA,TGTGCCAGCAGTGAACGAGGTGATGACCCAGATACGCAGTATTTT,CASSERGDDPDTQYF
TRBV11-2,TRBJ2-7,NA,NA,TGTGCCAGCAGCTGGTCTAGCGAACCCTACGAGCAGTACTTC,CASSWSSEPYEQYF
TRBV19,TRBJ1-6,TRBD1,NA,TGTGCCAGCCGGGGCGGGACAGAGTATAATTCACCCCTCCACTTT,CASRGGTEYNSPLHF
TRBV2,TRBJ2-2,TRBD2,few,TGTGCCAGCAGTGAAAAGCGGGGGGGCCCGGGCACCGGGGAGCTGTTTTTT,CASSEKRGGPGTGELFF
TRBV2,TRBJ1-2,TRBD1,NA,TGTGCCAGCAGTGGACAGGGAACTAACTATGGCTACACCTTC,CASSGQGTNYGYTF
TRBV29-1,TRBJ1-4,NA,few,TGCAGCGTTGTAACCTCCGGGAATGAAAAACTGTTTTTT,CSVVTSGNEKLFF
TRBV18,TRBJ2-7,TRBD2,once,TGTGCCAGCTCACCGACTAGCGGGAGCTACGAGCAGTACTTC,CASSPTSGSYEQYF
TRBV18,TRBJ1-2,NA,NA,TGTGCCAGCTTTCTGCGCGCGGACTATGGCTACACCTTC,CASFLRADYGYTF
TRBV29-1,TRBJ1-3,NA,NA,TGCAGCGTTGGTTCTCGGGGGGAAAGGAACACCATATATTTT,CSVGSRGERNTIYF
TRBV4-2,TRBJ2-7,NA,NA,TGTGCCAGCAGCCAAGATCGTTCCTCCTACTACGAGCAGTACTTC,CASSQDRSSYYEQYF
TRBV7-2,TRBJ1-1,TRBD1,NA,TGTGCCAGCAGCTTTCGGGACAGAATGAACACTGAAGCTTTCTTT,CASSFRDRMNTEAFF
TRBV6-5,TRBJ2-2,NA,NA,TGTGCCAGCAGATTCGACACACTAGGGGGGGAGCTGTTTTTT,CASRFDTLGGELFF
TRBV18,TRBJ1-5,NA,NA,TGTGCCAGCTCAAGCGACAGTAATCAGCCCCAGCATTTT,CASSSDSNQPQHF
TRBV19,TRBJ1-5,NA,NA,TGTGCCAGTAGTGACAGACACAATCAGCCCCAGCATTTT,CASSDRHNQPQHF
TRBV30,TRBJ2-7,TRBD1,NA,TGTGCCTGGAGTGTACCCTCAGGGGGCGTGCAGTACTTC,CAWSVPSGGVQYF
TRBV4-1,TRBJ2-3,NA,once,TGCGCCAGCAGCCAAGATCCGGGGGGCCCTACGGGTACGCAGTATTTT,CASSQDPGGPTGTQYF
TRBV19,TRBJ1-2,TRBD1,NA,TGTGCCAGTAGAACACAGGGGCTAAGTGGCTACACCTTC,CASRTQGLSGYTF
TRBV6-1,TRBJ2-7,TRBD1,NA,TGTGCCAGCAGTGAAGTAGGGACAGGGGTCCCGGACGAGCAGTACTTC,CASSEVGTGVPDEQYF
TRBV6-5,TRBJ2-6,NA,NA,TGTGCCAGCAGTTATGCCGGCTCTGGGGCCAACGTCCTGACTTTC,CASSYAGSGANVLTF
TRBV30,TRBJ2-7,NA,few,TGTGCCTGGAAGCCCCCACAGGGAGCCTACTACGAGCAGTACTTC,CAWKPPQGAYYEQYF
TRBV5-3,TRBJ1-3,NA,NA,TGTGCCAGAAGCTTGGGCCGGAGCTCTGGAAACACCATATATTTT,CARSLGRSSGNTIYF
TRBV27,TRBJ2-7,NA,NA,TGTGCCAGCAGTTTAGTGGTCAGCTCCTACGAGCAGTACTTC,CASSLVVSSYEQYF
TRBV29-1,TRBJ1-5,NA,NA,TGCAGCGCCGCAGGGGACAATCAGCCCCAGCATTTT,CSAAGDNQPQHF
TRBV5-8,TRBJ1-2,TRBD1,once,TGTGCCAGCCACGGACAGGGTAACTATGGCTACACCTTC,CASHGQGNYGYTF
TRBV27,TRBJ1-2,NA,NA,TGTGCCAGCAGGGGGGGGACGGCCCTGGGGTATGGCTACACCTTC,CASRGGTALGYGYTF
TRBV5-8,TRBJ2-5,NA,NA,TGTGCCAGCAGCTTGACAGGACTTCAGGGGGAGACCCAGTACTTC,CASSLTGLQGETQYF